This T cell receptor beta chain was sequenced during a study of PD-1 blockade in classical Hodgkin lymphoma. Whole-study findings and limits: There remain no defined causes for the repertoire differences, which possibly reflect disease activity or prior therapy. Compared with baseline, CD4+ but not CD8+ TCR diversity had risen significantly by C4D1.

Germline-derived CDR1 and CDR2 are LGHNA and YNFKEQ. The CDR3 consists of 17 residues. Trimming removed 4 bases at V and 0 bases at J, with 16 bases between. In regard to this clone: Its antigen is as yet unknown.

Generated by immunoSEQ multiplex PCR, the TCRdb table keeps only in-frame clones and is missing some. The table has roughly 64,000 clones, 91% seen once. Time point given: cycle 4 day 1 (C4D1), after more than five weeks of nivolumab. Exposure to brentuximab vedotin varied, and each patient had relapsed following autologous stem cell transplantation. Best overall response was complete response, partial response or progressive disease in these relapsed/refractory classical Hodgkin lymphoma patients. This specimen consisted of peripheral blood mononuclear cells (PBMCs), obtained before the fourth cycle of nivolumab. The rearrangement links TRBV4-2 to TRBJ2-1; D is perhaps TRBD2 (5 bases). The receptor was derived from a human donor with classical Hodgkin lymphoma. The CDR3 nucleotides read TGTGCCAGCAGCCTGAGGGAGCGAGGTCTCTCCTACAATGAGCAGTTCTTC. Its protein is CASSLRERGLSYNEQFF.